The source of this T cell receptor beta chain is a study of cytomegalovirus exposure and HLA in healthy donors. Primers included in the PCR were 60 Vbeta and 13 Jbeta primers. Libraries were prepared by immunoSEQ multiplex PCR; TCRdb keeps only in-frame clonotypes and omits some of them. The sample lists roughly 250,000 clones, 70% to 90% occurring once. Study results and caveats: TCR sequences were mostly rare, though some public TCRs occurred in many donors. For cytomegalovirus status, the classifier reportedly gave diagnoses with high specificity and sensitivity. Indistinguishable V segments, including TRBV6-2 and TRBV6-3, were excluded. TCR beta V- and J-gene trimming was later associated with a missense DCLRE1C variant.

With respect to this clone: Its antigen is unknown.

Germline V gives CDR1 LNHDA, CDR2 SQIVND (reference sequence). J lost 11 bases, V lost 8 bases, and 9 bases had no gene match. This CDR3 has 13 amino acids. The sample was PBMCs. The source of this sequence is a woman between 35 and 50 years old in good health and CMV-seropositive. The genes are TRBV19 and TRBJ2-5; the match to TRBD2 covers 12 bases. The chain's CDR3 is CASSTSGSSVQYF. The CDR3 nucleotides are TGTGCCAGTTCGACTAGCGGGAGCTCTGTTCAGTACTTC.